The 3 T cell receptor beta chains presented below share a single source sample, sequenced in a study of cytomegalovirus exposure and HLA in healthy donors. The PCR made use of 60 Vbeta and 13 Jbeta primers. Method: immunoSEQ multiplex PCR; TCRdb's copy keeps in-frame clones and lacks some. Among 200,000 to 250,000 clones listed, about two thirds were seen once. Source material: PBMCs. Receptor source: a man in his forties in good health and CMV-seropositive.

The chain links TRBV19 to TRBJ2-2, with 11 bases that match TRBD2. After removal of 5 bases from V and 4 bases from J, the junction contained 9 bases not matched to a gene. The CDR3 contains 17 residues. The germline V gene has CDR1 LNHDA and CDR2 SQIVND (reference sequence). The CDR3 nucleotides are TGTGCCAGTAGTGACCTAGCGGGGGGCCCTATCACCGGGGAGCTGTTTTTT. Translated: CASSDLAGGPITGELFF. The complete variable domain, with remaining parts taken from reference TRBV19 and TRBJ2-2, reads DGGITQSPKYLFRKEGQNVTLSCEQNLNHDAMYWYRQDPGQGLRLIYYSQIVNDFQKGDIAEGYSVSREKKESFPLTVTSAQKNPTAFYLCASSDLAGGPITGELFFGEGSRLTVL.

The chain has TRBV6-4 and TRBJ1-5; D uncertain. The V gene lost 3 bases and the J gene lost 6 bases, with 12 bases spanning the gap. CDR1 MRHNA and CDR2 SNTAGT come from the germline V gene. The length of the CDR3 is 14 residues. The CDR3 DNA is TGTGCCAGCAGTGAAAATAACGGGGTTCAGCCCCAGCATTTT. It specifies CASSENNGVQPQHF.

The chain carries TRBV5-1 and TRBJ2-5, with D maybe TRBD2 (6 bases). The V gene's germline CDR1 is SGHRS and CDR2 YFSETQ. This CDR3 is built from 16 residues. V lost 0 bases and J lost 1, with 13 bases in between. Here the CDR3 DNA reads TGCGCCAGCAGCTTGGTTGGCGGGGTTAGCCAAGAGACCCAGTACTTC. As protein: CASSLVGGVSQETQYF.